One sample yielded the 10 T cell receptor beta chains listed below, sequenced in a study of control samples from healthy donors and cancer patients. Repertoires were generated with immunoSEQ multiplex PCR, while TCRdb's copy carries only in-frame clones and drops some. In the table there are some 120,000 clones, 80% to 90% of which are singletons. Sequencing used PBMCs. Receptors were obtained from a woman between 50 and 59 years old with colorectal cancer.

The gene calls are TRBV6-1 and TRBJ2-3, with D perhaps being TRBD1 or TRBD2 (5 bases each). CDR3 length: 15 residues. Germline V gives CDR1 MNHNS, CDR2 SASEGT. V shed 3 bases and J shed 0 bases, with 10 bases lying between them. CDR3 region: CASSDGTLSTDTQYF. The CDR3 DNA follows: TGTGCCAGCAGTGATGGGACCCTTAGCACAGATACGCAGTATTTT.

Notes on this clone: Relative to the germline gene, one junction end is altered; a read error may explain this. J is TRBJ2-5 and V is TRBV4-1; TRBD2 agrees at 7 bases. Germline V CDR1 and CDR2: MGHRA, YSYEKL. CDR3 length: 16 amino acids. The CDR3 nucleotides are TGCGCCAGCACCCAACGAGGACTAGGGATTCAAGAGACCCAGTACTTC. Protein product: CASTQRGLGIQETQYF.

The chain couples TRBV6-5 to TRBJ1-4, with a tentative D call TRBD1 (5 bases). There are 13 residues in the CDR3. Germline V CDR1 and CDR2: MNHEY, SVGAGI. Trimming took 4 bases from V and 3 from J, leaving 6 bases between them. CDR3: CASSSGPNEKLFF. The CDR3 DNA reads TGTGCCAGCAGTTCAGGGCCTAATGAAAAACTGTTTTTT.

This clone was found once. One end of the junction is discordant with germline, which a read error may explain. The chain uses TRBV5-6 and TRBJ2-2; D possibly corresponds to TRBD2 (5 bases). Germline values: CDR1 SGHDT, CDR2 YYEEEE. The CDR3 extends over 13 amino acids. CDR3 DNA: TGTGCCAGCAGCTTGGTATTCTCCCGGGGAGCTGTTTTT. It encodes CASSLVFSRGAVF.

The chain carries TRBV9 and TRBJ2-3, with TRBD2 matching 10 bases. After removal of 7 bases from V and 0 bases from J, the junction contained 5 bases not matched to a gene. CDR1 SGDLS and CDR2 YYNGEE come from the germline V gene. The CDR3 extends over 15 amino acids. CDR3 sequence reads: CASGSGGASTDTQYF. In DNA form, the CDR3 reads TGTGCCAGCGGGAGCGGGGGGGCAAGCACAGATACGCAGTATTTT. The full variable domain, its missing parts supplied by reference TRBV9 and TRBJ2-3, is DSGVTQTPKHLITATGQRVTLRCSPRSGDLSVYWYQQSLDQGLQFLIQYYNGEERAKGNILERFSAQQFPDLHSELNLSSLELGDSALYFCASGSGGASTDTQYFGPGTRLTVL.

The chain combines TRBV19 with TRBJ1-1; TRBD1 aligns across 7 bases. The CDR3 is 13 residues long. Germline values: CDR1 LNHDA, CDR2 SQIVND (reference sequence). V lost 3 bases to trimming and J lost 5 bases; unmatched junction nucleotides: 3. CDR3 nucleotides: TGTGCCAGTAGTATTGGGACAGCAACTGAAGCTTTCTTT. Its protein is CASSIGTATEAFF.

This clone was seen just once. The V call is TRBV4-1, the J call TRBJ2-7, with 7 bases fitting TRBD1. Germline values: CDR1 MGHRA, CDR2 YSYEKL. This CDR3 contains 16 residues. The junction had 13 bases not matched to a gene; V was cut back by 4 bases and J by 4 bases. The CDR3 bases are TGCGCCAGCAGCCTTCAGACAGGGCTCCGCCGATACGAGCAGTACTTC. Its protein product is CASSLQTGLRRYEQYF.

The gene calls are TRBV6-5 and TRBJ2-5; possible D gene TRBD1, 6 bases. Germline CDR1 and CDR2: MNHEY and SVGAGI. The CDR3 consists of 14 residues. V dropped 3 bases and J dropped 5 bases, with 13 bases sitting between them. The CDR3 loop reads CASSYSGAFETQYF. The CDR3 coding sequence is TGTGCCAGCAGTTATTCAGGGGCGTTCGAGACCCAGTACTTC.

The chain carries TRBV4-1 and TRBJ2-4, with D unclear. Germline V gives CDR1 MGHRA, CDR2 YSYEKL. The V gene lost 0 bases and the J gene lost 8 bases, with 11 bases spanning the gap. The CDR3 contains 14 residues. The CDR3, as DNA: TGCGCCAGCAGCCAAGATATGAGCGTGTACATTCAGTACTTC. This codes for CASSQDMSVYIQYF.

The chain recombines TRBV5-6 with TRBJ1-1; no definite D call. V was trimmed by 2 bases and J by 4 bases, leaving 12 bases between them. CDR1 is SGHDT and CDR2 is YYEEEE in the germline V gene. The CDR3 consists of 14 residues. CDR3 DNA sequence: TGTGCCAGCAGCTTTTTAGGTGAGGGCACTGAAGCTTTCTTT. It translates to CASSFLGEGTEAFF.